The 24 T cell receptor beta chains below come from one sample, sequenced in a study of blood T cell repertoires in COVID-19. TCRdb's table, derived via immunoSEQ multiplex PCR, lists solely in-frame clones and lacks some. Of around 190,000 clones in the sample, more than 85% are singletons; the top ten hold about 22%. Sequencing used PBMCs or T cells enriched from blood (not recorded which). All receptors derive from a woman aged 40 to 55 in a cohort exposed to, infected with or recovered from COVID-19 (not recorded which).

The chain combines TRBV12-3 or TRBV12-4 with TRBJ2-7; D possibly corresponds to TRBD2 (6 bases). V shed 6 bases and J shed 3 bases, with 9 bases lying between them. The CDR3 consists of 12 residues. The CDR3 DNA reads as TGTGCCAGCAGGAAGACTAGCTACGAGCAGTACTTC. Translated: CASRKTSYEQYF.

V gene TRBV6-2 or TRBV6-3 combines with J gene TRBJ2-3, with 9 bases matching TRBD2. CDR1 MNHEY and CDR2 SVGEGT come from the germline V gene. V gave up 5 bases and J gave up 6 bases; unmatched junction bases: 9. The CDR3 extends over 15 amino acids. This chain's CDR3 is CASSVLAGNEDTQYF. In nucleotides, the CDR3 is TGTGCCAGCAGTGTTCTAGCGGGAAATGAGGATACGCAGTATTTT.

This sequence joins TRBV6-2 or TRBV6-3 and TRBJ2-2, with unresolved D. Germline V gene data show CDR1 as MNHEY and CDR2 as SVGEGT. The CDR3 covers 12 residues. Trimming took off 4 bases at V and 11 bases at J, with 11 bases between the two ends. This CDR3 is CASSSGLIELFF. DNA of the CDR3: TGTGCCAGCAGTTCGGGTCTTATCGAGCTGTTTTTT.

This rearrangement joins TRBV27 to TRBJ2-3; D might be TRBD1 (6 bases). CDR1 is MNHEY, CDR2 SMNVEV, per germline (reference sequence). The CDR3 runs to 17 residues. V was shortened by 1 base and J by 0 bases, with 14 bases between the two germline ends. This chain's CDR3 is CASSLYAGATSTDTQYF. The CDR3 DNA sequence: TGTGCCAGCAGTTTATACGCAGGGGCCACTAGCACAGATACGCAGTATTTT.

The chain couples TRBV6-5 to TRBJ2-1, with 11 bases matching TRBD2. The length of the CDR3 is 15 residues. V was clipped by 8 bases and J by 8 bases; unmatched bases: 11. Germline CDR1 and CDR2: MNHEY and SVGAGI. The DNA of the CDR3 is TGTGCCAGCGGGCCCCATAGCGGGAGGGCCCATGAGCAGTTCTTC. Translating it yields CASGPHSGRAHEQFF.

This chain joins TRBV6-5 and TRBJ2-7, with 12 bases matching TRBD2. The CDR3 length is 14 residues. Germline V gene data show CDR1 as MNHEY and CDR2 as SVGAGI. J was trimmed by 6 bases and V by 6 bases; bases with no gene match: 6. This CDR3 reads CASRVTSGSPEQYF. The CDR3 DNA follows: TGTGCCAGCAGGGTGACTAGCGGGAGCCCCGAGCAGTACTTC.

The chain carries TRBV6-4 and TRBJ1-4; D gene unclear. This CDR3 spans 15 amino acids. CDR1 and CDR2 from the germline V gene are MRHNA and SNTAGT. Trimming shortened V by 2 bases and J by 6 bases, and 13 bases separated the two germline ends. The CDR3, as DNA: TGTGCCAGCAGTGACCTAAGAGTCCGGGATGAAAAACTGTTTTTT. Its protein is CASSDLRVRDEKLFF.

V gene TRBV5-1 combines with J gene TRBJ1-1, with D tentatively TRBD1 (6 bases). CDR3 length equals 14 residues. Germline V gene lookup returns CDR1 SGHRS and CDR2 YFSETQ. Between the trimmed V and J ends, which lost 2 bases and 4 bases, there was a span of 12 bases. The CDR3 bases are TGCGCCAGCAGCTTTCGGGGGGCCGGCACTGAAGCTTTCTTT. Amino acids: CASSFRGAGTEAFF.

This clone was found a few times. Relative to the germline gene, one junction end is altered; a read error may explain this. The chain couples TRBV5-6 to TRBJ2-7; the match to TRBD2 covers 9 bases. The V gene's germline CDR1 is SGHDT and CDR2 YYEEEE. CDR3 length equals 15 residues. CDR3 in amino acids: CASSAGGTSSHEQYF. The CDR3 region has the DNA TGTGCCAGCAGTGCAGGCGGGACTAGCTCCCACGAGCAGTACTTC.

The J gene is TRBJ2-1, the V gene TRBV4-1, with 7 bases aligning to TRBD1. The V gene's germline CDR1 is MGHRA and CDR2 YSYEKL. The CDR3 is 16 amino acids. The V segment lost 2 bases and the J segment 0 bases; nucleotides outside the gene matches: 4. The CDR3 nucleotides read TGCGCCAGCAGCCAACCGACAGGGTTCTCCTACAATGAGCAGTTCTTC. Amino acid sequence: CASSQPTGFSYNEQFF.

The chain employs TRBV27 and TRBJ1-5; 7 bases match TRBD1. CDR3 length: 16 amino acids. Trimming cost V 6 bases and J 1 base; bases outside gene matches: 9. From germline, CDR1 is MNHEY and CDR2 SMNVEV (reference sequence). CDR3 residues: CASSPTGTVSNQPQHF. The CDR3 DNA is TGTGCCAGCAGCCCTACAGGGACAGTGAGCAATCAGCCCCAGCATTTT.

This rearrangement joins TRBV5-4 to TRBJ2-7; D gene uncertain. V lost 0 bases, J lost 3 bases, and 10 bases lay in between. This CDR3 contains 14 residues. The germline gives CDR1 SGHNT, CDR2 YYREEE (reference sequence). CDR3 DNA: TGTGCCAGCAGCTTGGCCGCAGACAACTACGAGCAGTACTTC. The encoded protein is CASSLAADNYEQYF.

This chain uses TRBV7-2 with TRBJ1-5, with 9 bases fitting TRBD1. The CDR3 spans 16 residues. CDR1 is SGHTA and CDR2 is FQGNSA in the germline V gene. V gave up 0 bases and J gave up 6 bases; unmatched junction bases: 6. CDR3 sequence reads: CASSLAARDRVQPQHF. CDR3 sequence (DNA): TGTGCCAGCAGCTTAGCGGCCCGGGACAGGGTTCAGCCCCAGCATTTT.

The CDR3 sequence is CASSGQGIQNEQYF. In nucleotides, the CDR3 is TGCGCCAGCAGCGGACAGGGGATCCAGAACGAGCAGTACTTC. The chain has TRBV5-1 and TRBJ2-7; 9 bases map to TRBD1. The CDR3 sequence is 14 residues long. With 4 bases clipped from V and 5 bases from J, the junction kept 7 bases outside the gene matches. Per germline, CDR1 SGHRS and CDR2 YFSETQ.

This chain joins TRBV24-1 and TRBJ1-5; 7 bases are a match to TRBD1. This CDR3 has 13 residues. The V gene end was trimmed by 7 bases and the J gene end by 9 bases; junction bases not matched to a gene: 8. Germline V gene lookup returns CDR1 KGHDR and CDR2 SFDVKD. DNA for the CDR3: TGTGCCACCAGCCGACAGGGCTCGGGGCCCCAGCATTTT. Translating it yields CATSRQGSGPQHF.

A few counts support this clone. V usage is TRBV13 and J usage is TRBJ1-1; TRBD1 might be the D (5 bases). The CDR3 is 14 residues long. Per the germline V gene, CDR1 is PRHDT and CDR2 is FYEKMQ (reference sequence). Trimming took 3 bases from V and 0 from J, leaving 8 bases between them. The CDR3 spells CASSLGPMNTEAFF. The CDR3 DNA sequence: TGTGCCAGCAGCTTGGGGCCCATGAACACTGAAGCTTTCTTT. The entire variable domain, with the rest obtained from reference TRBV13 and TRBJ1-1, is as follows: AAGVIQSPRHLIKEKRETATLKCYPIPRHDTVYWYQQGPGQDPQFLISFYEKMQSDKGSIPDRFSAQQFSDYHSELNMSSLELGDSALYFCASSLGPMNTEAFFGQGTRLTVV.

The chain combines TRBV19 with TRBJ1-4; TRBD1 aligns across 9 bases. V lost 2 bases to trimming and J lost 1 base; unmatched junction nucleotides: 5. This CDR3 comprises 17 residues. Germline CDR1 LNHDA, CDR2 SQIVND (reference sequence). For the CDR3, the DNA is TGTGCCAGTAGTATACTGGGACAGGGAAGAACTAATGAAAAACTGTTTTTT. The encoded protein is CASSILGQGRTNEKLFF.

This sequence joins TRBV6-6 and TRBJ2-1; 14 nucleotides align to TRBD2. V shed 6 bases, J shed 9 bases, and the junction held 7 bases outside the gene matches. Per germline, CDR1 MNHNY and CDR2 SVGAGI (reference sequence). CDR3 length: 15 residues. The CDR3 DNA is TGTGCCAGCAGCCCCCCGGGACTAGCGGGGGCTGAGCAGTTCTTC. Protein: CASSPPGLAGAEQFF.

The chain has TRBV5-6 and TRBJ1-2; 12 bases match TRBD1. This CDR3 is built from 14 residues. Germline V gene lookup returns CDR1 SGHDT and CDR2 YYEEEE. Losses at the gene ends were 4 bases for V and 8 bases for J; bases not matched to a gene: 6. The CDR3 here is CASSTGTGGGGYTF. CDR3 nucleotide sequence: TGTGCCAGCAGCACCGGGACAGGGGGCGGCGGCTACACCTTC.

This clone was picked up one time. V and J are TRBV11-2 and TRBJ2-7; TRBD2 matches at 11 bases. The CDR3 runs to 19 residues. Germline-derived CDR1 and CDR2 are SGHAT and FQNNGV. The junction had 15 bases not matched to a gene; V was cut back by 5 bases and J by 0 bases. CDR3 residues: CASSQGRMGLAGGSYEQYF. DNA for the CDR3: TGTGCCAGCAGCCAGGGTCGCATGGGGCTAGCGGGAGGCTCCTACGAGCAGTACTTC.

The chain carries TRBV18 and TRBJ1-1, with TRBD1 identical over 8 bases. The length of the CDR3 is 15 residues. Germline CDR1 reads KGHSH; CDR2 reads LQKENI. Trimming cost V 3 bases and J 3 bases; bases outside gene matches: 6. For the CDR3, the DNA is TGTGCCAGCTCACCTCGGACAGGGACTGACACTGAAGCTTTCTTT. Its protein is CASSPRTGTDTEAFF.

DNA of the CDR3: TGTGCCAGCAGTAAACCGCTACCCGCTGCTAATGAAAAACTGTTTTTT. This encodes CASSKPLPAANEKLFF. The rearrangement uses TRBV25-1 and TRBJ1-4; D uncertain. Trimming left V 5 bases short and J 3 bases short, with 16 bases between. The CDR3 is made up of 16 amino acids. CDR1 and CDR2 from the germline V gene are MGHDK and SYGVNS.

The rearrangement joins TRBV27 to TRBJ2-1; TRBD2 matches at 11 bases. The V gene's germline CDR1 is MNHEY and CDR2 SMNVEV (reference sequence). The J segment lost 5 bases and the V segment lost 5 bases, leaving 2 bases of the junction unmatched. The CDR3 loop spans 14 amino acids. DNA of the CDR3: TGTGCCAGCAGTCGGGGACTAGCGGACAATGAGCAGTTCTTC. The encoded protein is CASSRGLADNEQFF.

This chain joins TRBV5-1 and TRBJ1-2; D is perhaps TRBD1 (5 bases). The CDR3 length is 14 residues. V was cut by 3 bases and J by 4 bases, with 13 bases left in between. The germline gives CDR1 SGHRS, CDR2 YFSETQ. The CDR3 nucleotides are TGCGCCAGCAGCTGGGACTTAGTGGGCTATGGCTACACCTTC. It specifies CASSWDLVGYGYTF.